This TCR beta chain was captured by sequencing in a study of T cells in Graves' hyperthyroidism and ophthalmopathy. Amplified TCR beta CDR3 regions came from RNA transcripts. A set of HTBI primers served as the primers for a first-round RT-PCR of the TCR CDR3. TCRdb fed the multiplex PCR reads into MiXCR, producing one record per CDR3 protein. This table has about 720,000 distinct CDR3 sequences, 16% appearing once. The origin of this receptor is a man between 18 and 29 years old with Graves' hyperthyroidism. The specimen was blood.

For the CDR3, the DNA is TGTGCCAGCGGAACCCCAGGGGGCCCAACTAATGAAAAACTGTTTTTT. Translating gives CASGTPGGPTNEKLFF. V usage is TRBV28 and J usage is TRBJ1-4; 8 bases are shared with TRBD1. In germline, CDR1 is MDHEN, CDR2 SYDVKM. The CDR3 consists of 16 residues. The V segment lost 8 bases and the J segment 0 bases; nucleotides outside the gene matches: 8. Supplemented by reference TRBV28 and TRBJ1-4, the full variable domain reads DVKVTQSSRYLVKRTGEKVFLECVQDMDHENMFWYRQDPGLGLRLIYFSYDVKMKEKGDIPEGYSVSREKKERFSLILESASTNQTSMYLCASGTPGGPTNEKLFFGSGTQLSVL.